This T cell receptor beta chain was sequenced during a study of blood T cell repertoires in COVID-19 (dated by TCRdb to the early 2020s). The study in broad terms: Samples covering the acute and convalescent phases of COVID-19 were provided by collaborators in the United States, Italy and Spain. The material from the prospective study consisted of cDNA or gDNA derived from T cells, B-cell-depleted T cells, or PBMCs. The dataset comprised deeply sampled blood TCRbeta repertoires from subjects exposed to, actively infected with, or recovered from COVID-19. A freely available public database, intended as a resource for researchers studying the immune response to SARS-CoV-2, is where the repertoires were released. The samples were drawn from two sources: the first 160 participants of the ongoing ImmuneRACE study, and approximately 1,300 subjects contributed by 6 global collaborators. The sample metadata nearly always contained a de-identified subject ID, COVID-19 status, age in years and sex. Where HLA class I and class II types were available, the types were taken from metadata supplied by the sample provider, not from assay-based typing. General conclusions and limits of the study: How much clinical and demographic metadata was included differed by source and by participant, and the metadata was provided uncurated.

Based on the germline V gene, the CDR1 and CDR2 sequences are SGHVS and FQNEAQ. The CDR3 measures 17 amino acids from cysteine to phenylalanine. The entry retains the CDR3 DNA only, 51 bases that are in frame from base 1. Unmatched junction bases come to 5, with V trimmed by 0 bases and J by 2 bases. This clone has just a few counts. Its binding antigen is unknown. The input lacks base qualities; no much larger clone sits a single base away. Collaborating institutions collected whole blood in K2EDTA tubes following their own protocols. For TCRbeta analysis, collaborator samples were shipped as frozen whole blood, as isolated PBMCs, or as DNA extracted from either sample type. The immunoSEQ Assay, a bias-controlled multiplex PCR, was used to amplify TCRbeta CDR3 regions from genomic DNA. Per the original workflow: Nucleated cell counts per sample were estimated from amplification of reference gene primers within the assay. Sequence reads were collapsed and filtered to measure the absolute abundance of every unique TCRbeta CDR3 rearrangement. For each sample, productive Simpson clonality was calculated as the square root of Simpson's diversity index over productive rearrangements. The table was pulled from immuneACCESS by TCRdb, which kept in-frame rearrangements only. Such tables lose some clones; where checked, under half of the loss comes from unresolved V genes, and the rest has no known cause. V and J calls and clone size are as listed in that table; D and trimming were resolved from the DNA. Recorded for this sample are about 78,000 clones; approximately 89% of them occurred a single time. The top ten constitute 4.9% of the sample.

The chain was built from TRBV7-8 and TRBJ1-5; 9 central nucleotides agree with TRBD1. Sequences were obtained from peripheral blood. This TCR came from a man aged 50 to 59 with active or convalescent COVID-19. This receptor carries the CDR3 CASSLAQGAFGNQPQHF. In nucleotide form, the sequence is TGTGCCAGCAGCTTAGCACAGGGGGCCTTCGGCAATCAGCCCCAGCATTTT.